This T cell receptor beta chain was sequenced for a study of early stage breast cancer tumors. This table comes from immunoSEQ multiplex PCR, and its TCRdb copy is limited to in-frame clones, with some not included. The data contain 9,000 to 10,000 clones, roughly 64% of them singletons. In germline, CDR1 is MNHNS, CDR2 SASEGT. Trimming shortened V by 0 bases and J by 6 bases, and 8 bases separated the two germline ends. The CDR3 length is 13 residues. This clone appeared a few times. This TCR derives from a person between 55 and 70 years old with breast cancer. V and J are TRBV6-1 and TRBJ1-2; D is ambiguous. Sequenced: breast tumor tissue. For the CDR3, the DNA is TGTGCCAGCAGTGAAGCTGGCAGGAATGGCTACACCTTC. Encoded protein: CASSEAGRNGYTF.